Below, 22 T cell receptor beta chains from the same sample are listed, as sequenced in a study of OX40 agonist ivuxolimab in advanced cancers. The table came from immunoSEQ multiplex PCR; TCRdb's copy has only in-frame clones and leaves some out. Among around 94,000 clones, roughly 90% were seen once, and the ten largest hold roughly 3.5%. The sequencing used CD4+ or CD8+ T cells sorted from blood, collected in a trial of the OX40 agonist ivuxolimab. These receptors all come from an adult with an advanced solid tumor such as melanoma, head and neck, liver or kidney cancer.

V is TRBV7-8 and J is TRBJ2-3, with a tentative D call TRBD2 (5 bases). V lost 8 bases and J lost 0, with 15 bases in between. CDR1 and CDR2 from the germline V gene are SGHVS and FQNEAQ. This CDR3 has 15 residues. The CDR3 sequence: CASRDDGSSTDTQYF. CDR3 nucleotides: TGTGCCAGCCGGGATGACGGCTCTAGCACAGATACGCAGTATTTT.

The chain combines TRBV19 with TRBJ1-1, with 8 nucleotides matching TRBD1. Germline V gene sequence: CDR1 LNHDA, CDR2 SQIVND (reference sequence). V dropped 6 bases and J dropped 1; count of bases not matched to a gene: 10. This CDR3 spans 16 amino acids. The CDR3 region is CASRLTPGGGNTEAFF. The CDR3 DNA reads TGTGCCAGTAGATTAACTCCAGGGGGCGGGAACACTGAAGCTTTCTTT.

The chain carries TRBV5-6 and TRBJ1-6; 7 nucleotides match TRBD1. The germline V gene encodes CDR1 SGHDT and CDR2 YYEEEE. V lost 3 bases and J lost 9; bases outside the gene matches: 3. The CDR3 runs to 13 residues. The CDR3 DNA reads as TGTGCCAGCAGCTCCGGGACAGCTTCACCCCTCCACTTT. It translates to CASSSGTASPLHF.

This chain links TRBV27 with TRBJ2-1, with 10 bases lining up with TRBD2. V gave up 4 bases and J gave up 2 bases; unmatched junction bases: 5. The CDR3 runs to 16 residues. Germline V gives CDR1 MNHEY, CDR2 SMNVEV (reference sequence). The CDR3 protein is CASSSLAGVPYNEQFF. DNA of the CDR3: TGTGCCAGCAGTTCCCTAGCGGGGGTGCCCTACAATGAGCAGTTCTTC.

The chain has TRBV5-1 and TRBJ1-1, with 11 bases fitting TRBD1. CDR3 length equals 15 residues. From germline, CDR1 is SGHRS and CDR2 YFSETQ. V was pared by 4 bases and J by 5 bases, with 7 bases of the junction left unmatched. The CDR3 protein is CASSPGQGARTEAFF. In DNA, the CDR3 is TGCGCCAGCAGCCCCGGACAGGGGGCCCGAACTGAAGCTTTCTTT.

The chain carries TRBV5-6 and TRBJ2-5; either TRBD1 or TRBD2 may supply D (5 bases each). CDR3 length equals 13 residues. Per germline, CDR1 SGHDT and CDR2 YYEEEE. Trimming stripped 0 bases from V and 5 bases from J, with 8 bases between. CDR3 coding DNA: TGTGCCAGCAGCTTGGCCGGGGACGAGACCCAGTACTTC. It yields the protein CASSLAGDETQYF.

This rearrangement joins TRBV6-1 to TRBJ2-2; D gene ambiguous. The CDR3 has 17 amino acids. V lost 1 base, J lost 1 base, and 13 bases lay in between. CDR1 MNHNS and CDR2 SASEGT come from the germline V gene. This CDR3 reads CASSEGPRQLNTGELFF. The CDR3 DNA is TGTGCCAGCAGTGAAGGCCCCCGGCAGCTGAACACCGGGGAGCTGTTTTTT.

The chain is built from TRBV6-5 and TRBJ2-7; unclear D gene. This CDR3 comprises 13 residues. V lost 0 bases to trimming and J lost 3 bases, with 6 bases between them. In germline, CDR1 is MNHEY, CDR2 SVGAGI. The CDR3 nucleotides read TGTGCCAGCAGTTACTCGCTCTACTACGAGCAGTACTTC. Residues: CASSYSLYYEQYF.

The chain carries TRBV7-3 and TRBJ2-1; possible D gene TRBD2, 6 bases. From germline, CDR1 is SGHTA and CDR2 FQGTGA. CDR3 length: 13 residues. Trimming cost V 6 bases and J 7 bases, with 13 bases left between them. The DNA of the CDR3 is TGTGCCAGCAGGGCGGGGTCGGGAAATGAGCAGTTCTTC. This gives the protein CASRAGSGNEQFF. Complete variable domain (other parts from reference TRBV7-3 and TRBJ2-1): GAGVSQTPSNKVTEKGKYVELRCDPISGHTALYWYRQSLGQGPEFLIYFQGTGAADDSGLPNDRFFAVRPEGSVSTLKIQRTERGDSAVYLCASRAGSGNEQFFGPGTRLTVL.

The chain has TRBV6-4 and TRBJ2-2; 9 bases are shared with TRBD1. Trimming removed 4 bases from V and 5 bases from J; junction bases left unmatched: 5. The CDR3 contains 15 residues. The germline V gene has CDR1 MRHNA and CDR2 SNTAGT. The CDR3 spells CASSAETGGTGELFF. Written as DNA, the CDR3 is TGTGCCAGCAGTGCAGAGACAGGGGGGACCGGGGAGCTGTTTTTT.

The rearrangement uses TRBV2 and TRBJ2-5; 7 bases agree with TRBD2. The trim removed 7 bases at V and 0 bases at J, leaving 8 bases unmatched. The length of the CDR3 is 15 residues. The germline V gene has CDR1 SNHLY and CDR2 FYNNEI. CDR3 nucleotides: TGTGCCAGCATAAAGCGGGGATCGTACCAAGAGACCCAGTACTTC. Protein sequence: CASIKRGSYQETQYF.

The chain uses TRBV7-6 and TRBJ2-1, with 9 positions matching TRBD1. The CDR3 is made up of 14 amino acids. Germline values: CDR1 SGHVS, CDR2 FNYEAQ. The V and J ends lost 3 bases and 3 bases, in that order; junction bases with no gene match: 0. CDR3 nucleotide sequence: TGTGCCAGCAGCTTGGGACAGGGCTACAATGAGCAGTTCTTC. Its protein product is CASSLGQGYNEQFF.

This clone has only one observation. The chain recombines TRBV10-3 with TRBJ2-7, with 12 bases that match TRBD2. The CDR3 length is 16 residues. The V segment lost 2 bases and the J segment 10 bases; nucleotides outside the gene matches: 12. CDR1 ENHRY and CDR2 SYGVKD come from the germline V gene. The CDR3: CAISEGSEGLAGLQYF. DNA for the CDR3: TGTGCCATCAGTGAGGGCTCCGAGGGACTAGCGGGTCTCCAGTACTTC.

The chain joins TRBV27 to TRBJ2-6; TRBD1 might be the D (5 bases). Germline CDR1 is MNHEY and CDR2 is SMNVEV (reference sequence). The CDR3 contains 16 residues. The V gene lost 2 bases and the J gene lost 0 bases, with 8 bases spanning the gap. The CDR3 DNA follows: TGTGCCAGCAGTTTAAGGGGCCGCTCTGGGGCCAACGTCCTGACTTTC. This translates into CASSLRGRSGANVLTF.

The chain joins TRBV7-2 to TRBJ2-7; 9 nucleotides match TRBD2. Germline-derived CDR1 and CDR2 are SGHTA and FQGNSA. The CDR3 spans 15 residues. J gave up 7 bases and V 2 bases, and 9 bases lay outside the gene matches. The CDR3 nucleotides read TGTGCCAGCAGCTTATCAGGGCGGGAGGGCCGAGAGCAGTACTTC. It yields the protein CASSLSGREGREQYF.

The CDR3 DNA reads as TGTGCCAGCAGTGAACCCCCCCCGCGCGGTGACTACGAGCAGTACTTC. It is translated as CASSEPPPRGDYEQYF. This rearrangement joins TRBV6-1 to TRBJ2-7; D call uncertain. Germline CDR1 and CDR2: MNHNS and SASEGT. The V and J ends lost 2 bases and 3 bases respectively, with 17 bases between them. This CDR3 is built from 16 residues.

The rearrangement links TRBV5-1 to TRBJ2-5; a weak D match, TRBD2 (6 bases). V was pared by 2 bases and J by 5 bases, with 16 bases between. Germline CDR1 is SGHRS and CDR2 is YFSETQ. The CDR3 loop spans 15 amino acids. The CDR3 protein is CASSFIAEKGETQYF. CDR3 DNA: TGCGCCAGCAGCTTTATAGCGGAAAAAGGGGAGACCCAGTACTTC.

The CDR3 nucleotides are TGCGCCAGCAGCCTGAGACCCGGACAGGATGGAATAGACTATGGCTACACCTTC. It specifies CASSLRPGQDGIDYGYTF. J is TRBJ1-2 and V is TRBV5-1, with 7 bases identical to TRBD1. The junction had 18 bases not matched to a gene; V was cut back by 4 bases and J by 3 bases. CDR3 length: 18 residues. Germline CDR1 SGHRS, CDR2 YFSETQ.

V usage is TRBV19 and J usage is TRBJ2-2; 7 bases fit TRBD2. Losses at the gene ends were 3 bases for V and 4 bases for J; bases not matched to a gene: 5. Per germline, CDR1 LNHDA and CDR2 SQIVND (reference sequence). This CDR3 is built from 15 residues. CDR3 in DNA: TGTGCCAGTAGTATGGGGCTAGCGGTCACCGGGGAGCTGTTTTTT. Translated: CASSMGLAVTGELFF.

The J gene is TRBJ2-7, the V gene TRBV29-1, with D tentatively TRBD1 (5 bases). Germline assignment: CDR1 SQVTM and CDR2 ANQGSEA. V gave up 7 bases and J gave up 4 bases, with 20 bases separating them. The CDR3 has 14 residues. The CDR3 loop reads CSGVTGEGPYEQYF. For the CDR3, the DNA is TGCAGCGGGGTAACAGGAGAAGGTCCTTACGAGCAGTACTTC.

This chain links TRBV27 with TRBJ2-2, with no clear D. Trimming removed 3 bases from V and 4 bases from J, with 6 bases in between. Germline V gene lookup returns CDR1 MNHEY and CDR2 SMNVEV (reference sequence). The CDR3 covers 13 residues. CDR3 bases: TGTGCCAGCAGTTTCCGCGGCACCGGGGAGCTGTTTTTT. Residues: CASSFRGTGELFF.

The chain has TRBV19 and TRBJ2-7; perhaps TRBD1 as D (6 bases). Trimming took 8 bases from V and 5 from J, leaving 22 bases between them. The germline V gene encodes CDR1 LNHDA and CDR2 SQIVND (reference sequence). The CDR3 loop spans 15 amino acids. For the CDR3, the DNA is TGTGCCAGTGGGGCAGGGACAACATCTCGGGACGAGCAGTACTTC. Amino acids: CASGAGTTSRDEQYF.